Presented here are 27 T cell receptor beta chains from one specimen sequenced in a study of blood T cell repertoires in COVID-19. Assay used: immunoSEQ multiplex PCR; TCRdb lists only in-frame clones, some missing. The sample lists around 360,000 clones, about 90% occurring once. The specimen was PBMCs or T cells enriched from blood (not recorded which). The origin of the receptors is a man aged 35 to 55 in a cohort exposed to, infected with or recovered from COVID-19 (not recorded which).

This clone has a single count. The CDR3 here is CASSIQGGETQYF. In nucleotides, the CDR3 is TGTGCCAGTAGTATCCAGGGAGGAGAGACCCAGTACTTC. The chain carries TRBV19 and TRBJ2-5, with a tentative D call TRBD2 (6 bases). In germline, CDR1 is LNHDA, CDR2 SQIVND (reference sequence). The CDR3 consists of 13 residues. Between the trimmed V and J ends, which lost 3 bases and 4 bases, there was a span of 9 bases.

V is TRBV9 and J is TRBJ1-2; possible D gene TRBD1, 5 bases. V dropped 0 bases and J dropped 2 bases, with 11 bases sitting between them. CDR3 length equals 15 residues. Germline V gives CDR1 SGDLS, CDR2 YYNGEE. The DNA of the CDR3 is TGTGCCAGCAGCGTAGGTGGCAGGGCAAACTATGGCTACACCTTC. Residues: CASSVGGRANYGYTF.

This clone was seen a handful of times. The chain joins TRBV6-5 to TRBJ2-2; TRBD2 might be the D (6 bases). V lost 6 bases to trimming and J lost 1 base, with 12 bases between them. There are 15 residues in the CDR3. The germline V gene encodes CDR1 MNHEY and CDR2 SVGAGI. In nucleotides, the CDR3 is TGTGCCAGCAGACCCGGACTATTGAACACCGGGGAGCTGTTTTTT. This translates into CASRPGLLNTGELFF.

J is TRBJ2-7 and V is TRBV6-5; 8 bases line up with TRBD2. The trim removed 10 bases at V and 3 bases at J, leaving 8 bases unmatched. The CDR3 length is 13 residues. Germline V gene data show CDR1 as MNHEY and CDR2 as SVGAGI. The CDR3 loop reads CATLGTRLYEQYF. For the CDR3, the DNA is TGTGCCACCCTCGGGACTAGACTCTACGAGCAGTACTTC.

The count of this clone is one. J is TRBJ2-7 and V is TRBV5-5; D unclear. The CDR3 loop spans 14 amino acids. Germline V CDR1 and CDR2: SGHKS, YYEKEE (reference sequence). Deletions cut 0 bases from V and 7 bases from J, with 14 bases between. The CDR3 DNA is TGTGCCAGCAGCTTGGTCGCTGGTCGGTGGGAGCAGTACTTC. Protein: CASSLVAGRWEQYF.

This chain uses TRBV11-2 with TRBJ2-1, with 12 bases identical to TRBD2. CDR1 SGHAT and CDR2 FQNNGV come from the germline V gene. Trimming took 5 bases from V and 4 from J; bases not matched to a gene: 6. The CDR3 consists of 16 residues. The CDR3 bases are TGTGCCAGCAGCGCAGCCGGGACTAGCGGGTACAATGAGCAGTTCTTC. Amino acids: CASSAAGTSGYNEQFF.

This clone showed up just once. The chain has TRBV4-1 and TRBJ2-2; TRBD2 matches 8 bases. CDR1 and CDR2 from the germline V gene are MGHRA and YSYEKL. This CDR3 has 17 residues. Unmatched junction bases numbered 9, after V lost 1 base and J lost 5 bases. CDR3 coding DNA: TGCGCCAGCAGCCAAGGCAGCGGGAGAAGTAGAACCGGGGAGCTGTTTTTT. This codes for CASSQGSGRSRTGELFF.

The chain couples TRBV4-1 to TRBJ2-3; 8 bases line up with TRBD2. V lost 1 base, J lost 4 bases, and 7 bases stayed unmatched. Germline CDR1 reads MGHRA; CDR2 reads YSYEKL. The CDR3 is 16 amino acids. The CDR3 loop reads CASSQVRAGDSDTQYF. CDR3 nucleotides: TGCGCCAGCAGCCAAGTGAGAGCGGGAGACTCAGATACGCAGTATTTT.

This chain joins TRBV19 and TRBJ1-5; the match to TRBD1 covers 7 bases. CDR3 length equals 14 residues. The V gene end was trimmed by 0 bases and the J gene end by 9 bases; junction bases not matched to a gene: 5. Germline V lookup: CDR1 LNHDA, CDR2 SQIVND (reference sequence). The CDR3 sequence is CASSIDGQAGPQHF. In nucleotides, the CDR3 is TGTGCCAGTAGTATAGACGGACAGGCGGGGCCCCAGCATTTT. Drawing the rest from reference TRBV19 and TRBJ1-5, the complete variable domain is DGGITQSPKYLFRKEGQNVTLSCEQNLNHDAMYWYRQDPGQGLRLIYYSQIVNDFQKGDIAEGYSVSREKKESFPLTVTSAQKNPTAFYLCASSIDGQAGPQHFGDGTRLSIL.

The chain carries TRBV5-1 and TRBJ2-7, with unresolved D. This CDR3 spans 11 amino acids. V lost 1 base to trimming and J lost 7 bases, with 6 bases between them. Per germline, CDR1 SGHRS and CDR2 YFSETQ. The CDR3 DNA reads TGCGCCAGCAGCTTGTCGGAGGAGCAGTACTTC. Protein product: CASSLSEEQYF.

This chain joins TRBV27 and TRBJ2-1; TRBD2 agrees at 13 bases. Germline values: CDR1 MNHEY, CDR2 SMNVEV (reference sequence). The length of the CDR3 is 20 residues. The V segment lost 3 bases and the J segment 2 bases; nucleotides outside the gene matches: 13. In nucleotides, the CDR3 is TGTGCCAGCAGTTTTCGACTTGGACTAGCGGGAGAATTCCCCTACAATGAGCAGTTCTTC. Translated, it gives CASSFRLGLAGEFPYNEQFF.

V usage is TRBV2 and J usage is TRBJ1-5; 7 positions agree with TRBD1. V was pared by 1 base and J by 9 bases, with 6 bases of the junction left unmatched. The V gene's germline CDR1 is SNHLY and CDR2 FYNNEI. This CDR3 has 14 amino acids. CDR3 sequence (DNA): TGTGCCAGCAGTGAAGAACAGGGGATGCTGCCCCAGCATTTT. It encodes CASSEEQGMLPQHF.

CDR3 bases: TGTGCCAGCAGCTCAAGGGTTAGCGGGAGGAGGGAAGAGACCCAGTACTTC. Translated: CASSSRVSGRREETQYF. This chain connects TRBV11-2 to TRBJ2-5; 10 bases are shared with TRBD2. V lost 4 bases to trimming and J lost 3 bases; unmatched junction nucleotides: 11. Germline CDR1 is SGHAT and CDR2 is FQNNGV. CDR3 length: 17 amino acids. The full variable domain, its missing parts supplied by reference TRBV11-2 and TRBJ2-5, is EAGVAQSPRYKIIEKRQSVAFWCNPISGHATLYWYQQILGQGPKLLIQFQNNGVVDDSQLPKDRFSAERLKGVDSTLKIQPAKLEDSAVYLCASSSRVSGRREETQYFGPGTRLLVL.

The chain employs TRBV5-4 and TRBJ2-5, with 11 bases aligning to TRBD2. The V gene's germline CDR1 is SGHNT and CDR2 YYREEE (reference sequence). J lost 4 bases, V lost 2 bases, and 4 bases had no gene match. The CDR3 has 15 residues. The CDR3 spells CASSLRTSGRETQYF. In nucleotides, the CDR3 is TGTGCCAGCAGCTTAAGAACTAGCGGGAGAGAGACCCAGTACTTC.

This clone was counted only a few times. V is TRBV3-1 (or the pseudogene TRBV3-2) and J is TRBJ1-2; TRBD1 matches 8 bases. J gave up 4 bases and V 6 bases, and 4 bases lay outside the gene matches. Germline loops: CDR1 LGHDT, CDR2 YNNKEL (reference sequence). The CDR3 has 13 residues. The CDR3 sequence is CASSTQGGYGYTF. In DNA, the CDR3 is TGTGCCAGCAGTACACAGGGGGGCTATGGCTACACCTTC.

This clone occurred a few times. The chain employs TRBV9 and TRBJ2-3, with D maybe TRBD1 (6 bases). V lost 0 bases and J 3 bases, leaving 11 bases between the germline ends. Per the germline V gene, CDR1 is SGDLS and CDR2 is YYNGEE. This CDR3 spans 15 amino acids. Written as DNA, the CDR3 is TGTGCCAGCAGCGTAGGCACAGGGTGGACAGATACGCAGTATTTT. This gives the protein CASSVGTGWTDTQYF.

The chain recombines TRBV19 with TRBJ1-1, with D uncertain. V lost 7 bases, J lost 5 bases, and 11 bases lay in between. In germline, CDR1 is LNHDA, CDR2 SQIVND (reference sequence). CDR3 length equals 12 residues. The DNA of the CDR3 is TGTGCCAGTAACCCGGGGAGGACTGAAGCTTTCTTT. This gives the protein CASNPGRTEAFF.

This clone appeared once. The chain is built from TRBV5-4 and TRBJ2-1; the match to TRBD1 covers 7 bases. CDR1 and CDR2 (germline): SGHNT, YYREEE (reference sequence). Trimming removed 3 bases from V and 4 bases from J; junction bases left unmatched: 10. The CDR3 is 16 amino acids. CDR3 region: CASSSKNRGPYNEQFF. The CDR3 DNA sequence: TGTGCCAGCAGCTCAAAAAACAGGGGTCCGTACAATGAGCAGTTCTTC.

This chain uses TRBV3-1 (or the pseudogene TRBV3-2) with TRBJ1-2; 8 bases line up with TRBD1. CDR1 and CDR2 from the germline V gene are LGHDT and YNNKEL (reference sequence). The CDR3 consists of 15 residues. After removal of 1 base from V and 4 bases from J, the junction contained 5 bases not matched to a gene. CDR3 in amino acids: CASSQAGQGSYGYTF. DNA of the CDR3: TGTGCCAGCAGCCAAGCCGGACAGGGTAGCTATGGCTACACCTTC.

The V gene is TRBV11-2, the J gene TRBJ1-3, with D perhaps matching TRBD1 (5 bases). Trimming shortened V by 5 bases and J by 0 bases, and 11 bases separated the two germline ends. The germline gives CDR1 SGHAT, CDR2 FQNNGV. The CDR3 loop spans 15 amino acids. In DNA form, the CDR3 reads TGTGCCAGCAGCAACCGCAGGGCCTCTGGAAACACCATATATTTT. It codes for CASSNRRASGNTIYF.

The chain uses TRBV25-1 and TRBJ1-5, with 8 positions matching TRBD1. The trim removed 6 bases at V and 1 base at J, leaving 8 bases unmatched. The CDR3 consists of 16 residues. Germline CDR1 reads MGHDK; CDR2 reads SYGVNS. CDR3 sequence (DNA): TGTGCCAGCAGCGGACAGGGAAACCCAAGCAATCAGCCCCAGCATTTT. It specifies CASSGQGNPSNQPQHF. Variable domain in full (rest from reference TRBV25-1 and TRBJ1-5): EADIYQTPRYLVIGTGKKITLECSQTMGHDKMYWYQQDPGMELHLIHYSYGVNSTEKGDLSSESTVSRIRTEHFPLTLESARPSHTSQYLCASSGQGNPSNQPQHFGDGTRLSIL.

The chain combines TRBV5-1 with TRBJ2-1; 10 bases fit TRBD2. The CDR3 sequence is 14 residues long. With V trimmed by 0 bases and J by 9 bases, 3 bases remained unmatched. Germline V CDR1 and CDR2: SGHRS, YFSETQ. The CDR3 nucleotides read TGCGCCAGCAGCTTGGAGACTAGCGGGTTTGAGCAGTTCTTC. Translating gives CASSLETSGFEQFF.

This clone is a singleton in its sample. V and J are TRBV7-2 and TRBJ2-1, with D possibly being TRBD2 (6 bases). V was pared by 3 bases and J by 7 bases, with 13 bases between. The CDR3 has 14 residues. Germline V gives CDR1 SGHTA, CDR2 FQGNSA. CDR3 in DNA: TGTGCCAGCAGCTTTTATAGCGGTTGGAATGAGCAGTTCTTC. This codes for CASSFYSGWNEQFF.

The count of this clone is one. This chain links TRBV10-3 with TRBJ2-1; TRBD2 aligns across 11 bases. This CDR3 is built from 15 residues. J gave up 7 bases and V 4 bases, and 6 bases lay outside the gene matches. Germline CDR1 is ENHRY and CDR2 is SYGVKD. CDR3 sequence reads: CAISGRLAGTNEQFF. In nucleotides, the CDR3 is TGTGCCATCAGTGGCCGACTAGCGGGAACTAATGAGCAGTTCTTC.

This chain links TRBV5-5 with TRBJ1-2, with 8 nucleotides matching TRBD1. Germline values: CDR1 SGHKS, CDR2 YYEKEE (reference sequence). V shed 2 bases, J shed 7 bases, and the junction held 16 bases outside the gene matches. The CDR3 runs 17 residues. CDR3 bases: TGTGCCAGCAGCTTTGAGGGACAGGTAAACTTCGGTGGTGGCTACACCTTC. It yields the protein CASSFEGQVNFGGGYTF.

J is TRBJ2-1 and V is TRBV7-2; unclear D gene. The germline CDR1 and CDR2 sequences are SGHTA and FQGNSA. Deletions cut 2 bases from V and 0 bases from J, with 14 bases between. CDR3 size: 17 residues. DNA for the CDR3: TGTGCCAGCAGCTTAAAGCCGCCCGAGAGCTCCTACAATGAGCAGTTCTTC. Translated: CASSLKPPESSYNEQFF.

The J gene is TRBJ2-1, the V gene TRBV7-2, with 15 positions matching TRBD2. This CDR3 has 18 residues. Germline loops: CDR1 SGHTA, CDR2 FQGNSA. V lost 6 bases and J lost 7; bases outside the gene matches: 13. The CDR3 reads CASSLKGLAGGYANEQFF. For the CDR3, the DNA is TGTGCCAGCAGTCTAAAGGGACTAGCGGGAGGTTACGCAAATGAGCAGTTCTTC. Full variable domain (missing parts from reference TRBV7-2 and TRBJ2-1): GAGVSQSPSNKVTEKGKDVELRCDPISGHTALYWYRQSLGQGLEFLIYFQGNSAPDKSGLPSDRFSAERTGGSVSTLTIQRTQQEDSAVYLCASSLKGLAGGYANEQFFGPGTRLTVL.